These 28 T cell receptor beta chains originate from one sample sequenced in a study of T cells expressing NK-cell markers. TCRdb re-called the 5' RACE reads; one entry per CDR3 protein, DNA not given. This listing includes 250,000 or so distinct CDR3 sequences. The sequenced sample was blood T cells: a sorted CD56 or NKG2C T cell subset, CD4+ or CD8+ T cells, or bulk PBMC T cells (not recorded which). Source of these receptors: a woman between 18 and 70 years old in good health.

The chain recombines TRBV29-1 with TRBJ1-2; the TCRdb call, TRBD1, lacks DNA for checking. Per germline, CDR1 SQVTM and CDR2 ANQGSEA. The CDR3 has 15 amino acids. CDR3 protein: CSVEGFAGGALGYTF.

The chain employs TRBV18 and TRBJ2-1; checking the TCRdb D call of TRBD2 is not possible without DNA. The CDR3 contains 17 residues. CDR1 is KGHSH, CDR2 LQKENI, per germline. The chain's CDR3 is CASSPPSPLAGINEQFF.

CDR3 protein: CASSRTDRAAFF. The V call is TRBV12-3 or TRBV12-4, the J call TRBJ1-1; the TCRdb call, TRBD1, lacks DNA for checking. The CDR3 runs 12 residues.

V usage is TRBV4-3 and J usage is TRBJ1-4; TCRdb selects TRBD1, and the lack of DNA leaves this call unchecked. Germline assignment: CDR1 LGHNA and CDR2 YSLEER. This CDR3 comprises 13 residues. The CDR3 loop reads CASSQNGGEKLFF.

This chain uses TRBV7-6 with TRBJ2-3; TCRdb outputs TRBD1, but without DNA this stays unchecked. Germline V gives CDR1 SGHVS, CDR2 FNYEAQ. The CDR3 length is 15 residues. The CDR3 spells CASKDRGGGTDTQYF.

The V gene is TRBV24-1, the J gene TRBJ2-2; TCRdb's D call, TRBD1, is unchecked because there is no DNA. Germline CDR1 KGHDR, CDR2 SFDVKD. The CDR3 spans 16 residues. CDR3 amino acids: CATSDPRQGKTGELFF.

The CDR3: CASSLRAQNTGELFF. The V gene is TRBV7-2, the J gene TRBJ2-2; TCRdb selects TRBD2, and the lack of DNA leaves this call unchecked. In germline, CDR1 is SGHTA, CDR2 FQGNSA. The CDR3 length is 15 residues.

The chain has TRBV7-9 and TRBJ1-4; the D call from TCRdb, TRBD1, cannot be confirmed without DNA. This CDR3 has 15 amino acids. Per the germline V gene, CDR1 is SEHNR and CDR2 is FQNEAQ (reference sequence). This chain's CDR3 is CASSLAGGIVEKLFF.

The V gene is TRBV30, the J gene TRBJ1-1. The germline V gene has CDR1 GTSNPN and CDR2 SVGIG (reference sequence). CDR3 size: 12 residues. CDR3 region: CAWNLMNTEAFF.

The chain employs TRBV15 and TRBJ1-2; TCRdb names TRBD1, which stays unverified in the absence of DNA. Germline assignment: CDR1 LNHNV and CDR2 YYDKDF (reference sequence). The CDR3 consists of 14 residues. CDR3 residues: CASHDPGSGYGYTF.

This sequence joins TRBV12-3 or TRBV12-4 and TRBJ1-4; TCRdb names TRBD1, which stays unverified in the absence of DNA. The CDR3 is made up of 15 amino acids. CDR3 amino acids: CASSLLGGANEKLFF.

V and J are TRBV20-1 and TRBJ2-2; TCRdb returns TRBD1, unconfirmable since there is no DNA. This CDR3 has 14 amino acids. Germline CDR1 DFQATT, CDR2 SNEGSKA (reference sequence). CDR3 sequence: CSAAGTSGTGELFF.

This chain joins TRBV20-1 and TRBJ1-5. Germline-derived CDR1 and CDR2 are DFQATT and SNEGSKA (reference sequence). The CDR3 consists of 16 residues. The CDR3 loop reads CSARDIGRATWQPQHF.

The genes are TRBV5-6 and TRBJ1-5; TCRdb's D gene call, TRBD1, goes unchecked for lack of DNA. The germline gives CDR1 SGHDT, CDR2 YYEEEE. CDR3 length equals 14 residues. The CDR3 is CASSDGGGNQPQHF.

V is TRBV12-3 or TRBV12-4 and J is TRBJ1-2. The CDR3 has 13 amino acids. The chain's CDR3 is CASRDGANYGYTF.

This chain uses TRBV18 with TRBJ2-1; TCRdb proposes TRBD2, but this gene call is untestable without DNA. This CDR3 has 15 residues. Per germline, CDR1 KGHSH and CDR2 LQKENI. The CDR3 region is CASSPTSGGVNEQFF.

This chain connects TRBV28 to TRBJ1-2; TCRdb proposes TRBD1, but this gene call is untestable without DNA. CDR1 and CDR2 from the germline V gene are MDHEN and SYDVKM. The CDR3 consists of 13 residues. The CDR3 here is CASSLQAGYGYTF.

The chain is built from TRBV7-3 and TRBJ2-7; as DNA is missing, the TRBD1 call by TCRdb cannot be tested. Germline CDR1 reads SGHTA; CDR2 reads FQGTGA. The CDR3 spans 13 residues. The CDR3: CASSSGASYEQYF.

The chain uses TRBV20-1 and TRBJ1-2. The CDR3 length is 11 residues. The germline gives CDR1 DFQATT, CDR2 SNEGSKA (reference sequence). The CDR3 sequence: CSAVGGEGYTF.

This chain uses TRBV7-8 with TRBJ1-5; TCRdb selects TRBD1, and the lack of DNA leaves this call unchecked. The CDR3 has 15 amino acids. The germline V gene encodes CDR1 SGHVS and CDR2 FQNEAQ. CDR3: CASSRTGTQKGPQHF.

The V gene is TRBV24-1, the J gene TRBJ2-3; the D call of TRBD2 rests on TCRdb alone, since no DNA is present to check it. CDR1 and CDR2 (germline): KGHDR, SFDVKD. The length of the CDR3 is 16 residues. CDR3 region: CATSDPLAESTDTQYF.

The chain uses TRBV12-3 or TRBV12-4 and TRBJ2-7; the TCRdb call, TRBD1, lacks DNA for checking. The length of the CDR3 is 16 residues. Here the CDR3 reads CASSFGPGRGIYEQYF.

V is TRBV18 and J is TRBJ2-7; without DNA, the TCRdb call of TRBD1 cannot be checked. CDR3 length equals 13 residues. Germline V lookup: CDR1 KGHSH, CDR2 LQKENI. CDR3 region: CASSPGQKIEQYF.

The chain is built from TRBV6-5 and TRBJ2-3; the TCRdb call, TRBD1, lacks DNA for checking. The CDR3 consists of 17 residues. Looked up from germline, CDR1 is MNHEY and CDR2 is SVGAGI. The CDR3 sequence is CASSYSYRSPGTDTQYF.

The J gene is TRBJ2-2, the V gene TRBV12-3 or TRBV12-4; TCRdb picks TRBD1, but there is no DNA to check that call. The CDR3 is 14 residues long. The CDR3 is CASSPSGGPGELFF.

The CDR3 spells CASSGQDRGGGNEQFF. V and J are TRBV6-1 and TRBJ2-1; TCRdb lists TRBD1, though no DNA is available to test this call. This CDR3 has 16 residues. The germline V gene encodes CDR1 MNHNS and CDR2 SASEGT.

V gene TRBV25-1 combines with J gene TRBJ2-1; no DNA is available, so the TRBD1 call from TCRdb remains unchecked. CDR1 is MGHDK, CDR2 SYGVNS, per germline. This CDR3 is built from 15 residues. This CDR3 is CASTRTGSPYNEQFF.

The gene calls are TRBV7-9 and TRBJ1-2; TCRdb lists TRBD1, though no DNA is available to test this call. CDR1 is SEHNR and CDR2 is FQNEAQ in the germline V gene (reference sequence). This CDR3 comprises 14 residues. This CDR3 reads CASSYRAWGYGYTF.